This T cell receptor beta chain was identified during a study of OX40 agonist ivuxolimab in advanced cancers. Study-wide context: Ivuxolimab, which targeted the costimulatory receptor OX40 (CD134), was an agonistic, fully human IgG2 monoclonal antibody. The paper reports the monotherapy dose-escalation portion (N of about 52 patients) of the phase I ivuxolimab trial. Intravenous ivuxolimab was administered to patients every 2 weeks at six dose levels: 0.01, 0.1, 0.3, 1.5, 3 and 10 mg/kg. Peripheral TCRbeta sequencing aimed to test whether ivuxolimab altered TCR sequence diversity and caused clonal T-cell expansion. In the dose-escalation cohort, approximately 82% of patients were male, and the mean age was approximately 60 years, with a range of about 20 to 79. Patients were allowed to have had prior anti-PD-1, anti-PD-L1 or anti-CTLA-4 therapy, and around 43% of the dose-escalation patients had been treated with checkpoint inhibitors. Of the roughly 50 dose-escalation patients, hepatocellular carcinoma was present in 19, melanoma in around 15, renal cell carcinoma in 9 and head and neck cancer in 9. Partial responses occurred in three dose-escalation patients, of whom one had hepatocellular carcinoma and two had cutaneous melanoma.

As concerns this clone: Its antigen is not yet known. No base quality information exists; no much larger clone differs at one position.

Counted from cysteine to phenylalanine, this CDR3 has 15 amino acids. This entry keeps only the CDR3 DNA: 45 bases, framed from base 1. Per the germline V gene, SGDLS is the CDR1 and YYNGEE is the CDR2. Relative to germline, V is 0 bases shorter and J is 2 bases shorter, with 9 bases between their ends. Patients with a history of autoimmune disease or receiving systemic immunosuppression were excluded from the trial. Peripheral blood for TCR sequencing was collected from all dose cohorts at baseline, on cycle 4 day 1, and on cycle 7 day 1. Samples came from an open-label, multicenter, first-in-human phase I dose-escalation trial of ivuxolimab. The trial enrolled adults with locally advanced or metastatic head and neck squamous cell, hepatocellular, melanoma or renal cell carcinoma. CD4+ and CD8+ T cells were sorted separately from peripheral blood before TCR sequencing. Overall study results and their limits: Clonal expansion of both CD4+ and CD8+ blood T cells was observed from baseline to week 6 at doses 0.1 to 3.0 mg/kg. After ivuxolimab, more expanded clones were found on average in CD8+ T cells than in CD4+ T cells. In the 0.1-3.0 mg/kg groups, partial responders were among the patients with the lowest normalized peripheral clonal expansion, particularly in CD8+ T cells. The antigen specificity of the peripheral T cells that underwent clonal expansion was not determined. Low levels of normalized T-cell clonal expansion were also seen in some patients who did not respond.

To sequence the TCRbeta CDR3 region, genomic DNA was isolated from the sorted cells. TCRbeta CDR3 regions were sequenced using the immunoSEQ Assay. This is the immuneACCESS table as TCRdb keeps it, with only in-frame sequences that have V and J called. A part of the clones is gone; compared with another copy, unresolved V genes explain less than half, and the rest is unexplained. A total of about 86,000 clones appear in this sample, 91% of them only once. Of the sample, 8.7% is held by the ten largest clones. The material sequenced was CD4+ or CD8+ T cells sorted from blood, taken in a trial of the OX40 agonist ivuxolimab. Recombination linked TRBV9 to TRBJ2-1; 6 matching bases give a weak D call of TRBD2. This receptor was obtained from an adult with an advanced solid tumor such as melanoma, head and neck, liver or kidney cancer. The nucleotide sequence is given as TGTGCCAGCAGCGTAGACGGGAGCACCTACAATGAGCAGTTCTTC. The translation is CASSVDGSTYNEQFF.